This entry features one T cell receptor (beta chain) sequence. TCRdb recomputed calls from the RT-PCR reads with MiXCR, one row per CDR3 protein. The sample holds about a million distinct CDR3 sequences; under 20% are singletons and the top ten take under 6.5%. This record comes from a study of patients and donors after allogeneic stem cell transplantation. The clonotype was recovered from a human donor who was either an allogeneic HSCT recipient or a stem cell or donor lymphocyte infusion donor (not recorded which). It is not recorded whose cells these are; they may come from a transplant donor. The material sequenced was blood, either unsorted or a sorted T cell fraction (not recorded which).

CDR3 in amino acids: CATAGGNNQPQHF. For the CDR3, the DNA is TGTGCCACCGCGGGAGGGAACAATCAGCCCCAGCATTTT. This rearrangement joins TRBV10-3 to TRBJ1-5; unclear D gene. CDR1 is ENHRY, CDR2 SYGVKD, per germline. The CDR3 totals 13 residues. Trimming removed 10 bases at V and 3 bases at J, with 13 bases between.